These T cell receptor beta chains were read from a single sample in a study of cytomegalovirus exposure and HLA in healthy donors. Generated by immunoSEQ multiplex PCR, the TCRdb table keeps only in-frame clones and is missing some. The sample includes roughly 150,000 clones, approximately 81% of them seen just once. The sequencing input was PBMCs. Every receptor here comes from a man aged 25 to 45 in good health and CMV-seropositive. Each CDR3 is given with its conserved first and last residue. The D gene is left open where the match is weak. Clone size appears in some rows only: once, few, many, or a class for an expanded clone.

.,.,TRBJ1-5,TRBV15,CATSRDPQQPQHF,TGTGCCACCAGCAGAGACCCCCAGCAGCCCCAGCATTTT
.,.,TRBJ2-1,TRBV5-1,CASSLASRRTSYNEQFF,TGCGCCAGCAGCTTGGCCTCAAGGAGGACCTCCTACAATGAGCAGTTCTTC
.,.,TRBJ1-1,TRBV29-1,CSVVGGDEAFF,TGCAGCGTTGTGGGGGGGGATGAAGCTTTCTTT
.,few,TRBJ2-4,TRBV4-3,CASSQDRGLNIQYF,TGCGCCAGCAGCCAAGATCGTGGACTAAACATTCAGTACTTC
TRBD1,few,TRBJ1-1,TRBV5-4,CASSFTGGDTEAFF,TGTGCCAGCAGCTTCACAGGGGGCGACACTGAAGCTTTCTTT
.,.,TRBJ1-4,TRBV18,CASSRTTLNEKLFF,TGTGCCAGCTCCCGAACTACTCTGAATGAAAAACTGTTTTTT
.,.,TRBJ2-2,TRBV4-3,CASSQDLAGEAGELFF,TGCGCCAGCAGCCAAGATCTGGCAGGGGAAGCCGGGGAGCTGTTTTTT
TRBD2,.,TRBJ2-1,TRBV4-2,CASSQDGSGNYNEQFF,TGTGCCAGCAGCCAAGATGGGAGCGGGAACTACAATGAGCAGTTCTTC
TRBD1,.,TRBJ2-2,TRBV19,CASAAGTGRAGELFF,TGTGCCAGTGCCGCCGGGACAGGGAGGGCCGGGGAGCTGTTTTTT
.,.,TRBJ2-3,TRBV6-6,CASSRSGEDTQYF,TGTGCCAGCAGTCGGTCAGGGGAGGATACGCAGTATTTT
TRBD2,.,TRBJ2-2,TRBV5-4,CASSLVGLAGKAGELFF,TGTGCCAGCAGCTTGGTGGGACTAGCGGGTAAAGCCGGGGAGCTGTTTTTT
TRBD1,.,TRBJ1-1,TRBV5-1,CASNPVKTGVISEAFF,TGCGCCAGCAACCCAGTGAAGACAGGGGTTATATCTGAAGCTTTCTTT
TRBD1,few,TRBJ1-1,TRBV30,CAWTGGMNTEAFF,TGTGCCTGGACAGGGGGGATGAACACTGAAGCTTTCTTT
.,few,TRBJ2-7,TRBV5-6,CASSSDYYEQYF,TGTGCCAGCAGCTCCGACTACTACGAGCAGTACTTC
TRBD1,.,TRBJ2-5,TRBV5-4,CASSSPGQGAETQYF,TGTGCCAGCAGTTCACCGGGACAGGGGGCAGAGACCCAGTACTTC
.,.,TRBJ2-1,TRBV7-9,CASSGLVVNEQFF,TGTGCCAGCAGCGGCCTTGTGGTCAATGAGCAGTTCTTC
TRBD1,.,TRBJ1-1,TRBV19,CASIPQGNDEAFF,TGTGCCAGTATCCCACAGGGGAACGATGAAGCTTTCTTT
.,.,TRBJ2-1,TRBV2,CASSVSGLYNEQFF,TGTGCCAGCAGTGTATCTGGACTCTACAATGAGCAGTTCTTC
.,.,TRBJ1-2,TRBV19,CASSGPGAGGYTF,TGTGCCAGTAGTGGACCCGGGGCGGGAGGCTACACCTTC
TRBD2,.,TRBJ2-5,TRBV6-1,CASSEEPSGGQETQYF,TGTGCCAGCAGTGAAGAGCCTAGCGGGGGCCAAGAGACCCAGTACTTC
TRBD1,.,TRBJ2-7,TRBV19,CASSTGTVYEQYF,TGTGCCAGTAGTACAGGGACAGTCTACGAGCAGTACTTC
.,few,TRBJ1-1,TRBV7-9,CASSLARGAYTEAFF,TGTGCCAGCAGCCTCGCGCGGGGGGCTTACACTGAAGCTTTCTTT
TRBD1,.,TRBJ1-1,TRBV6-4,CASSDSRQGRGNTEAFF,TGTGCCAGCAGTGACTCCCGACAGGGCCGCGGGAACACTGAAGCTTTCTTT
TRBD2,.,TRBJ2-1,TRBV30,CAWSVSSGRPNSYNEQFF,TGTGCCTGGAGTGTCTCTAGCGGGAGACCCAACTCCTACAATGAGCAGTTCTTC
.,once,TRBJ2-1,TRBV25-1,CASSESGKSMREYNEQFF,TGTGCCAGCAGTGAATCGGGAAAATCAATGCGGGAATACAATGAGCAGTTCTTC
TRBD2,.,TRBJ2-2,TRBV7-2,CASSRGGGGNTGELFF,TGTGCCAGCAGTCGGGGCGGGGGTGGTAACACCGGGGAGCTGTTTTTT